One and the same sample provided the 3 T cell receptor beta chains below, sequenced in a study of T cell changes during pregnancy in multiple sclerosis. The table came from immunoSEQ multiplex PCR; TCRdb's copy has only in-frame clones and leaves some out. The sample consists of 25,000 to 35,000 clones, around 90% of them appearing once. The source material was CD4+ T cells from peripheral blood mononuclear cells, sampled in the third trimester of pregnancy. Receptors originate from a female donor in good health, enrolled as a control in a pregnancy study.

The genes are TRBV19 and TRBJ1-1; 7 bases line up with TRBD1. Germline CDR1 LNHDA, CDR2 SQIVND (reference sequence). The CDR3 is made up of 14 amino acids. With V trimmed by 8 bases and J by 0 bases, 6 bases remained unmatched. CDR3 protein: CASHEGQLNTEAFF. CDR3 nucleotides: TGTGCCAGTCATGAGGGACAGTTGAACACTGAAGCTTTCTTT.

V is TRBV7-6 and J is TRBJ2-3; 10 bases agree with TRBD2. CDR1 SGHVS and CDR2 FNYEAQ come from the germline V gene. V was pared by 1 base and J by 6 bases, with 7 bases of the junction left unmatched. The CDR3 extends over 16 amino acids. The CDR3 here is CASSLDGLAVVDTQYF. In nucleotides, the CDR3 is TGTGCCAGCAGCTTAGACGGACTAGCGGTTGTGGATACGCAGTATTTT.

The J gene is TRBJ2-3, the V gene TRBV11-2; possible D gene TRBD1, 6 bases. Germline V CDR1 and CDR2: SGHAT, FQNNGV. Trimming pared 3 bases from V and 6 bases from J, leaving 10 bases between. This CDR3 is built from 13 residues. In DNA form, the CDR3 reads TGTGCCAGCAGCTTTGCAGGGGCCGATACGCAGTATTTT. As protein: CASSFAGADTQYF. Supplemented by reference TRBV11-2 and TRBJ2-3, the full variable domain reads EAGVAQSPRYKIIEKRQSVAFWCNPISGHATLYWYQQILGQGPKLLIQFQNNGVVDDSQLPKDRFSAERLKGVDSTLKIQPAKLEDSAVYLCASSFAGADTQYFGPGTRLTVL.